A few counts support the clone carrying this TCR beta chain. The entry originates in a study of blood T cell repertoires in COVID-19. Measured with immunoSEQ multiplex PCR; TCRdb has only the in-frame clones, and not every one. This sample has hundreds of thousands of clones, with 86% found just once. The sequencing sample was made of PBMCs or T cells enriched from blood (not recorded which). This TCR derives from a woman between 50 and 59 years old who had recovered from COVID-19.

CDR3 amino acids: CASSLAAGSQPQHF. CDR3 coding DNA: TGTGCCAGCAGCTTAGCGGCGGGTAGTCAGCCCCAGCATTTT. V and J are TRBV7-9 and TRBJ1-5; D remains unclear. The V end lost 0 bases, the J end lost 6 bases, and 9 bases lay between the germline ends. Germline CDR1 and CDR2: SEHNR and FQNEAQ (reference sequence). The CDR3 spans 14 residues.